This T cell receptor beta chain was sequenced in a study of blood T cell repertoires in COVID-19 (TCRdb year 2020). About the study as a whole: Samples from collaborators originated in the United States, Italy and Spain and spanned both the acute and convalescent phases of COVID-19. The material from the prospective study consisted of cDNA or gDNA derived from T cells, B-cell-depleted T cells, or PBMCs. Subjects who had been exposed to COVID-19, were actively infected with it, or had recovered from it provided the deeply sampled blood TCRbeta repertoires that made up the dataset. A freely available public database, intended as a resource for researchers studying the immune response to SARS-CoV-2, is where the repertoires were released. The samples were drawn from two sources: the first 160 participants of the ongoing ImmuneRACE study, and approximately 1,300 subjects contributed by 6 global collaborators. A de-identified subject ID, COVID-19 status, age in years and sex were almost always included in the sample metadata. Where available, HLA class I and class II types were taken from metadata supplied by the sample provider and were not determined by assay-based typing. Results and caveats for the whole study, not just this receptor: The amount of clinical and demographic metadata varied by source and participant and was provided uncurated.

This clone was seen a single time. No antigen is known for it. Per-base qualities were not stored, and no clone one base away is much larger. TCRbeta CDR3 regions were amplified from genomic DNA by means of the immunoSEQ Assay, a bias-controlled multiplex PCR. Processing in the source paper ran as follows. The number of nucleated cells in each sample was estimated from the amplification of reference gene primers within the assay. To quantify the absolute abundance of each unique TCRbeta CDR3 rearrangement, sequence reads were collapsed and filtered. For each sample, productive Simpson clonality was calculated by taking the square root of Simpson's diversity index across productive rearrangements. This immuneACCESS table, as held by TCRdb, lists in-frame sequences with V and J called but not all clones. Of the missing ones, under half trace to an unresolved V gene in checked studies; the others have no known cause. The V and J calls and clone size come from that table; D and trimming were worked out from the DNA. In all, the sample holds about 230,000 clones, and approximately 88% of those were seen once. The ten biggest clones cover roughly 2.5% of the sample.

Participants in the prospective study were aged about 18 to 95 years, lived in 20 to 30 United States geographic areas, and enrolled through a virtual design. In the prospective study, cohorts were assigned on the basis of participant-reported clinical history obtained from a screening survey and a study questionnaire. Mobile phlebotomists in the prospective study collected whole blood, serum and a nasopharyngeal or oropharyngeal swab from every participant. Additional blood draws and questionnaires over a 2-month period could optionally be provided by prospective study participants. Blood samples from the prospective study were shipped frozen or at room temperature prior to DNA extraction. The V and J ends are trimmed by 2 bases and 5 bases, leaving 7 bases between them. CDR1 and CDR2 were assigned from the germline V gene (reference sequence) as MNHNY and SVGAGI. From cysteine to phenylalanine, the CDR3 is 12 amino acids long. This entry keeps only the CDR3 DNA: 36 bases, framed from base 1.

This chain is built from TRBV6-6 and TRBJ2-7; the D gene identity is not certain. This receptor was identified in a woman between 40 and 50 years old with acute COVID-19. Sequencing was done on a sample of PBMCs or T cells enriched from blood (not recorded which). The CDR3 corresponds to CASSYLSNEQYF. The sequence in DNA is TGTGCCAGCAGTTACCTTAGTAACGAGCAGTACTTC.